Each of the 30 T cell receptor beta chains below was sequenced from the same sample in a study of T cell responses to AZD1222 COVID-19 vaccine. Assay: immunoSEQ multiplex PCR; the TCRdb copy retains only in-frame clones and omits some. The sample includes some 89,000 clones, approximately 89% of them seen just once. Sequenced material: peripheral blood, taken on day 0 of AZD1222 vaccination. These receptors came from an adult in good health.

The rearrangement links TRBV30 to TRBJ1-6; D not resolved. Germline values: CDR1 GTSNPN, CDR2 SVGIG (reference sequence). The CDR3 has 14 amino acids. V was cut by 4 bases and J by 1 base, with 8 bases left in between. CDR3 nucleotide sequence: TGTGCCTGGAAAATTGGGTCCTATAATTCACCCCTCCACTTT. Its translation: CAWKIGSYNSPLHF.

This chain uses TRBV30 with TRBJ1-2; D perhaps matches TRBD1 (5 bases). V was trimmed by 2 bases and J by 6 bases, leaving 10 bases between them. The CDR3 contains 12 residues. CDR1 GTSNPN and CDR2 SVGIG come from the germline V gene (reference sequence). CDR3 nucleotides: TGTGCCTGGAGTAGCAGGGTAAATGGCTACACCTTC. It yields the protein CAWSSRVNGYTF.

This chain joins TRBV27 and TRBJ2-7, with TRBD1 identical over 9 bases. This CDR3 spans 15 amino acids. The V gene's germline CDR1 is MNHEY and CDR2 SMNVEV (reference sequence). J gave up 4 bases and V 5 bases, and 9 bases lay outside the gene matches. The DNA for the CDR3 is TGTGCCAGCAGTCGAGAGGGACAGGGAAGATACGAGCAGTACTTC. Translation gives CASSREGQGRYEQYF.

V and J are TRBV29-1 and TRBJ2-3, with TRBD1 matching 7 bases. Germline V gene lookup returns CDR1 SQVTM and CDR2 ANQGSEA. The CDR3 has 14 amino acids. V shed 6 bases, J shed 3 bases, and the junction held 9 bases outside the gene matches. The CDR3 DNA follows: TGCAGCGTCGGACAGGAGCGGCTGACAGATACGCAGTATTTT. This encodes CSVGQERLTDTQYF.

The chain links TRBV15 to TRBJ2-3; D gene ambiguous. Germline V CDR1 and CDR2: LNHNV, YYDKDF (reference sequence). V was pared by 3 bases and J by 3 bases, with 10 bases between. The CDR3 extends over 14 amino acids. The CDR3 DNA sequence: TGTGCCACCAGCAGGAAAATAGGGACAGATACGCAGTATTTT. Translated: CATSRKIGTDTQYF.

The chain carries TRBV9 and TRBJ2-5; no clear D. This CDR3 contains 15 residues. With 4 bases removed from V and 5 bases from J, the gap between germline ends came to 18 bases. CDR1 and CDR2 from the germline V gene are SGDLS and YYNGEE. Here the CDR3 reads CASSPQTSGWETQYF. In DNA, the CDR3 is TGTGCCAGCAGCCCACAGACATCCGGGTGGGAGACCCAGTACTTC.

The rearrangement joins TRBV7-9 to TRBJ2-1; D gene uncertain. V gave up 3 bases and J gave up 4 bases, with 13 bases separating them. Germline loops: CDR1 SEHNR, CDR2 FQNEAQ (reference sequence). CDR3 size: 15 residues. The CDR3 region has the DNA TGTGCCAGCAGCTTGAGGACGACACAATACAATGAGCAGTTCTTC. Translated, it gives CASSLRTTQYNEQFF. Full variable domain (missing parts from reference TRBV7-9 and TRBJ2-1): DTGVSQNPRHKITKRGQNVTFRCDPISEHNRLYWYRQTLGQGPEFLTYFQNEAQLEKSRLLSDRFSAERPKGSFSTLEIQRTEQGDSAMYLCASSLRTTQYNEQFFGPGTRLTVL.

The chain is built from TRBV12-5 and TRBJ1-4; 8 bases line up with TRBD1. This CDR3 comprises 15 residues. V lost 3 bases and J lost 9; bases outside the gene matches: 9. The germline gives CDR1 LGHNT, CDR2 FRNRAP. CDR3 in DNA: TGTGCTAGTGGTTTAGACAGGGGTAGATCGAAAAAACTGTTTTTT. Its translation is CASGLDRGRSKKLFF.

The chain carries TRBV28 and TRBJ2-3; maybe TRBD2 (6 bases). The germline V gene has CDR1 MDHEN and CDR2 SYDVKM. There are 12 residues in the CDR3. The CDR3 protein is CAIKRGTDTQYF. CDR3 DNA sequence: TGTGCAATAAAGCGGGGCACAGATACGCAGTATTTT.

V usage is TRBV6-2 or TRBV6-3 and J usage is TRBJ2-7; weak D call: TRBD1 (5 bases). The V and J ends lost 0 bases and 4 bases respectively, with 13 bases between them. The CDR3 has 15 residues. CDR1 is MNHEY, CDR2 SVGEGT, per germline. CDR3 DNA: TGTGCCAGCAGTTACTCGAGGTCTAAGGGGTACGAGCAGTACTTC. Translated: CASSYSRSKGYEQYF.

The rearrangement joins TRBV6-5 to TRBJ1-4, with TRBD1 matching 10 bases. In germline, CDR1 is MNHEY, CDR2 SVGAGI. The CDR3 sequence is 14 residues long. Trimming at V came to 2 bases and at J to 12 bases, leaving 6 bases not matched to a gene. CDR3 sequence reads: CASSYSGTGVQLFF. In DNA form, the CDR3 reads TGTGCCAGCAGTTACAGCGGGACAGGGGTTCAACTGTTTTTT.

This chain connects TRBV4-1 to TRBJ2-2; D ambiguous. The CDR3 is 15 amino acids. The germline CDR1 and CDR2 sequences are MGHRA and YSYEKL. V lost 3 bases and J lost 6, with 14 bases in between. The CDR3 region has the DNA TGCGCCAGCAGCCAGGCCTCGGACGTCCCCGGGGAGCTGTTTTTT. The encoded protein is CASSQASDVPGELFF.

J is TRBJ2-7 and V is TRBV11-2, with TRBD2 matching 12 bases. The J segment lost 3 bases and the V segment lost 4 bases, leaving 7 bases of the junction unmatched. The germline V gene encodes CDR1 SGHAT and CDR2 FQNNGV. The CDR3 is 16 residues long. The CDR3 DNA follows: TGTGCCAGCAGCTCCAGGGGGACTAGCGGGTACTACGAGCAGTACTTC. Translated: CASSSRGTSGYYEQYF.

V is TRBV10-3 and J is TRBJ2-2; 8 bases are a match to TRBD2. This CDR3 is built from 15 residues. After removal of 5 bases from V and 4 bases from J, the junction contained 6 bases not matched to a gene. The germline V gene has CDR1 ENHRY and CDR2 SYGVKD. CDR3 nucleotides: TGTGCCATCAGTCCGCGGGGGGCCCCCACCGGGGAGCTGTTTTTT. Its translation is CAISPRGAPTGELFF.

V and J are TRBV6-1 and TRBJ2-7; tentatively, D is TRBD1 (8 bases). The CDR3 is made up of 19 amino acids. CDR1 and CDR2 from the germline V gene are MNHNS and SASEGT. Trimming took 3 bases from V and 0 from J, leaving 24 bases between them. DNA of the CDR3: TGTGCCAGCAGTGACCGGGACAGGCCCTCTGGCGGGAGCTCCTACGAGCAGTACTTC. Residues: CASSDRDRPSGGSSYEQYF.

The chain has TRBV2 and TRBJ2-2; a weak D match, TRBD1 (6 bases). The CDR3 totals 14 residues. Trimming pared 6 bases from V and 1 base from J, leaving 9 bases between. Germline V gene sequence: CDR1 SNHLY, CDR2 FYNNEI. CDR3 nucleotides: TGTGCCAGCAGCTGGACAGAGAACACCGGGGAGCTGTTTTTT. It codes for CASSWTENTGELFF. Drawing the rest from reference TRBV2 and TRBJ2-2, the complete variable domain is EPEVTQTPSHQVTQMGQEVILRCVPISNHLYFYWYRQILGQKVEFLVSFYNNEISEKSEIFDDQFSVERPDGSNFTLKIRSTKLEDSAMYFCASSWTENTGELFFGEGSRLTVL.

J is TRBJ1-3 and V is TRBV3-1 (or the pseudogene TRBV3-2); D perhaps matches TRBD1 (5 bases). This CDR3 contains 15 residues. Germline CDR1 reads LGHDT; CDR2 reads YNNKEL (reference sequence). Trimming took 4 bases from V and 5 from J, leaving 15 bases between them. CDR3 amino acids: CASSRGQGGRNTIYF. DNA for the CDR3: TGTGCCAGCAGCCGCGGGCAGGGTGGTAGAAACACCATATATTTT.

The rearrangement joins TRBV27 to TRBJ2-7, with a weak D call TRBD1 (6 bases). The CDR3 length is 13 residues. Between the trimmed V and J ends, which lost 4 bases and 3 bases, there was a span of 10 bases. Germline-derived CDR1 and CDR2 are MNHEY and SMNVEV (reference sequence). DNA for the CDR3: TGTGCCAGCAGTTACCGGGACAACTACGAGCAGTACTTC. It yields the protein CASSYRDNYEQYF.

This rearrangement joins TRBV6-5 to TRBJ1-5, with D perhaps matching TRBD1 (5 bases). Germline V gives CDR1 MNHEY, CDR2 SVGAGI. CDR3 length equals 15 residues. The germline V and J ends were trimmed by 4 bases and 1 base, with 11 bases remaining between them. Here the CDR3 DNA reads TGTGCCAGCAGTTTGACCCAGGGAAGCAATCAGCCCCAGCATTTT. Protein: CASSLTQGSNQPQHF.

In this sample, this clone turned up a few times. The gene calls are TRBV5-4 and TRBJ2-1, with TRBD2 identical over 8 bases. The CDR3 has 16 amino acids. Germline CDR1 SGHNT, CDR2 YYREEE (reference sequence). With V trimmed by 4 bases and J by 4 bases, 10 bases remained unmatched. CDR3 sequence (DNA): TGTGCCAGCAGCGCTGGGGGGACTAGGGATTACAATGAGCAGTTCTTC. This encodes CASSAGGTRDYNEQFF. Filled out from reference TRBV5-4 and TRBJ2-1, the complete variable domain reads ETGVTQSPTHLIKTRGQQVTLRCSSQSGHNTVSWYQQALGQGPQFIFQYYREEENGRGNFPPRFSGLQFPNYSSELNVNALELDDSALYLCASSAGGTRDYNEQFFGPGTRLTVL.

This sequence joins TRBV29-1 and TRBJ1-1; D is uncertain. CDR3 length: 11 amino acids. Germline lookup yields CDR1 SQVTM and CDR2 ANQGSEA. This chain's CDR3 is CSVTGSTEAFF. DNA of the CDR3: TGCAGTGTCACGGGATCGACTGAAGCTTTCTTT.

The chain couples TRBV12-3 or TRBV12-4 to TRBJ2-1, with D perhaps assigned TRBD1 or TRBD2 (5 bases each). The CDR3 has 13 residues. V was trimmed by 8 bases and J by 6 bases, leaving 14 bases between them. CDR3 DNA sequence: TGTGCCAGCGGTAGTGTGGGGGTCAATGAGCAGTTCTTC. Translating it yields CASGSVGVNEQFF.

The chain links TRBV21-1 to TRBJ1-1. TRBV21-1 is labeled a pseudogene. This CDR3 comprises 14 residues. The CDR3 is CASPAREENTEAFF. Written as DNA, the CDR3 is TGTGCCAGCCCGGCGCGAGAGGAGAACACTGAAGCTTTCTTT.

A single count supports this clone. The CDR3 DNA follows: TGTGCCAGCAGTGCCCCGGGGGGAGTCCAAGAGACCCAGTACTTC. This encodes CASSAPGGVQETQYF. The genes are TRBV25-1 and TRBJ2-5, with 7 bases matching TRBD2. With 4 bases clipped from V and 1 base from J, the junction kept 6 bases outside the gene matches. The CDR3 spans 15 residues. From germline, CDR1 is MGHDK and CDR2 SYGVNS.

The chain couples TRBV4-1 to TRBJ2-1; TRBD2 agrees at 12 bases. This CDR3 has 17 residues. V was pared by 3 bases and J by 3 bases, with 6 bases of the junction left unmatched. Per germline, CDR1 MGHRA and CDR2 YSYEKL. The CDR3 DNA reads TGCGCCAGCAGCCAGGCCATGACTAGCGGGAGCTACAATGAGCAGTTCTTC. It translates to CASSQAMTSGSYNEQFF.

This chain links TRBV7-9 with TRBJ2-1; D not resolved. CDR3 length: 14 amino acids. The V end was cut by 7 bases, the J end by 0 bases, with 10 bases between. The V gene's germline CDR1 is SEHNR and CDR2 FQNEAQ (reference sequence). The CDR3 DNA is TGTGCCAGCACCTCAAGGACCTCCTACAATGAGCAGTTCTTC. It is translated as CASTSRTSYNEQFF.

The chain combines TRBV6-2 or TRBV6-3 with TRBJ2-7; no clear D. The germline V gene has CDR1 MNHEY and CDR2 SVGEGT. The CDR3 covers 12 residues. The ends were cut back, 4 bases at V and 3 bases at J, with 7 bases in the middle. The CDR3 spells CASSSEIYEQYF. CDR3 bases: TGTGCCAGCAGTTCTGAAATCTACGAGCAGTACTTC.

This chain's CDR3 is CASNARSTDTQYF. CDR3 bases: TGTGCCAGCAACGCAAGGAGCACAGATACGCAGTATTTT. V usage is TRBV12-3 or TRBV12-4 and J usage is TRBJ2-3; D is ambiguous. Trimming stripped 7 bases from V and 0 bases from J, with 8 bases between. The CDR3 loop spans 13 amino acids.

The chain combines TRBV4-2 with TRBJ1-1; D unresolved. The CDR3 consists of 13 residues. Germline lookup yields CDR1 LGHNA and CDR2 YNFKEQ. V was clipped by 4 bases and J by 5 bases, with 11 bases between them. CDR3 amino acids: CASSRIAETEAFF. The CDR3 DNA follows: TGTGCCAGCAGCCGGATAGCGGAAACTGAAGCTTTCTTT.

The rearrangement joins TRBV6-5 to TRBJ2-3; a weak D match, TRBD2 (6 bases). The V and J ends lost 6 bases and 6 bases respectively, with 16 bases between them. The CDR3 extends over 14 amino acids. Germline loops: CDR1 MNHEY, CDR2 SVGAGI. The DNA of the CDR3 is TGTGCCAGCAGGAGTACAGGCCGGGGGGATACGCAGTATTTT. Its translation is CASRSTGRGDTQYF.